What follows is one T cell receptor (beta chain) and its context. The data were taken from a study of blood T cell repertoires in COVID-19. Study as a whole: From T cells, B-cell-depleted T cells, or PBMCs came the material, which was cDNA or gDNA.

Profiled with immunoSEQ multiplex PCR; TCRdb holds only in-frame clones, not every one. The table records 300,000 to 500,000 clones, 88% of them present only once. This CDR3 is built from 17 residues. Germline V CDR1 and CDR2: SGHAT, FQNNGV. V shed 3 bases and J shed 2 bases, with 18 bases lying between them. The origin of this receptor is a woman aged 40 to 50 with acute COVID-19. The chain employs TRBV11-2 and TRBJ2-3; tentatively, D is TRBD1 (5 bases). Sequencing was performed on PBMCs or T cells enriched from blood (not recorded which). CDR3 nucleotide sequence: TGTGCCAGCAGCTTCTCCCTGGACAAACCAGACACAGATACGCAGTATTTT. It specifies CASSFSLDKPDTDTQYF.